A single sample is the source of the 22 T cell receptor beta chains below, sequenced in a study of blood T cell repertoires in COVID-19. This table comes from immunoSEQ multiplex PCR, and its TCRdb copy is limited to in-frame clones, with some not included. The data hold 150,000 or so clones, with under 85% observed a single time. What was sequenced was peripheral blood. Source of these receptors: a man in his 60s with COVID-19, enrolled during active disease.

This chain connects TRBV6-5 to TRBJ1-1, with 8 bases lining up with TRBD1. There are 13 residues in the CDR3. V was clipped by 2 bases and J by 11 bases; unmatched bases: 7. Germline CDR1 reads MNHEY; CDR2 reads SVGAGI. CDR3 nucleotide sequence: TGTGCCAGCAGTTACGACAGGGGTAAGGGCGCTTTCTTT. Translation gives CASSYDRGKGAFF.

The chain has TRBV6-6 and TRBJ2-3; 8 bases agree with TRBD2. The V segment lost 5 bases and the J segment 2 bases; nucleotides outside the gene matches: 9. Germline CDR1 and CDR2: MNHNY and SVGAGI (reference sequence). The CDR3 has 16 amino acids. CDR3 DNA sequence: TGTGCCAGCAGTCAACTCACTAGCGGCCCCACAGATACGCAGTATTTT. This translates into CASSQLTSGPTDTQYF.

This clone showed up just a few times. The chain is built from TRBV7-2 and TRBJ2-7; D is possibly TRBD1 (6 bases). Per germline, CDR1 SGHTA and CDR2 FQGNSA. This CDR3 region has 16 residues. With 5 bases removed from V and 1 base from J, the gap between germline ends came to 18 bases. The CDR3 coding sequence is TGTGCCAGCAGCCCTAGCCGGACAGCCCTATCCTACGAGCAGTACTTC. It codes for CASSPSRTALSYEQYF.

The chain is built from TRBV28 and TRBJ2-7; 13 bases are shared with TRBD2. This CDR3 is 15 amino acids long. Trimming removed 6 bases from V and 2 bases from J; junction bases left unmatched: 4. Germline V gives CDR1 MDHEN, CDR2 SYDVKM. The CDR3 coding sequence is TGTGCCAGCAGCATAGGGACTAGCGGGGCCTACGAGCAGTACTTC. Translation gives CASSIGTSGAYEQYF.

This clone was recorded once. The rearrangement joins TRBV7-2 to TRBJ1-3; possibly TRBD1 for D (6 bases). Germline V gene sequence: CDR1 SGHTA, CDR2 FQGNSA. Trimming pared 1 base from V and 2 bases from J, leaving 12 bases between. There are 16 residues in the CDR3. Here the CDR3 DNA reads TGTGCCAGCAGCTTAGGGTACGGGGGGCCTGGAAACACCATATATTTT. Amino acids: CASSLGYGGPGNTIYF.

This clone has only a few counts. CDR3 protein: CASSQAQRGWETQYF. Here the CDR3 DNA reads TGCGCCAGCAGCCAAGCTCAGCGGGGATGGGAGACCCAGTACTTC. The chain uses TRBV4-1 and TRBJ2-5; 7 bases are a match to TRBD2. The junction had 7 bases not matched to a gene; V was cut back by 1 base and J by 5 bases. CDR3 length equals 15 residues. Germline V CDR1 and CDR2: MGHRA, YSYEKL.

This clone was picked up one time. The chain has TRBV7-2 and TRBJ1-3; 7 positions match TRBD1. V lost 1 base to trimming and J lost 4 bases; unmatched junction nucleotides: 7. The CDR3 has 16 amino acids. Per the germline V gene, CDR1 is SGHTA and CDR2 is FQGNSA. CDR3 residues: CASSLERGLFGNTIYF. Here the CDR3 DNA reads TGTGCCAGCAGCTTAGAGAGGGGGCTGTTCGGAAACACCATATATTTT.

J is TRBJ1-5 and V is TRBV28, with 7 nucleotides matching TRBD1. Germline values: CDR1 MDHEN, CDR2 SYDVKM. CDR3 length: 16 amino acids. With V trimmed by 4 bases and J by 4 bases, 10 bases remained unmatched. The CDR3: CASSSIRQGGNQPQHF. The CDR3 DNA reads TGTGCCAGCAGTTCGATAAGACAGGGAGGAAATCAGCCCCAGCATTTT.

V gene TRBV10-3 combines with J gene TRBJ2-7; D may be TRBD1 (5 bases). The CDR3 is 14 residues long. Germline CDR1 ENHRY, CDR2 SYGVKD. Between the trimmed V and J ends, which lost 3 bases and 0 bases, there was a span of 9 bases. CDR3 loop: CAISDKGISYEQYF. CDR3 in DNA: TGTGCCATCAGTGACAAGGGGATCTCCTACGAGCAGTACTTC.

This chain connects TRBV7-3 to TRBJ2-7, with 13 bases fitting TRBD2. Germline V gene sequence: CDR1 SGHTA, CDR2 FQGTGA. The CDR3 covers 15 residues. V gave up 6 bases and J gave up 6 bases; unmatched junction bases: 8. CDR3 amino acids: CASSPTSGRAVEQYF. In DNA form, the CDR3 reads TGTGCCAGCAGTCCTACTAGCGGGAGGGCCGTCGAGCAGTACTTC.

This chain uses TRBV28 with TRBJ1-4; D is undetermined. The CDR3 consists of 12 residues. V was shortened by 6 bases and J by 0 bases, with 2 bases between the two germline ends. Per the germline V gene, CDR1 is MDHEN and CDR2 is SYDVKM. The CDR3 nucleotides are TGTGCCAGCAGCACAACTAATGAAAAACTGTTTTTT. As protein: CASSTTNEKLFF.

The chain has TRBV6-5 and TRBJ2-3, with 9 bases identical to TRBD1. Germline-derived CDR1 and CDR2 are MNHEY and SVGAGI. This CDR3 has 15 amino acids. V trimming: 6 bases; J trimming: 2 bases; junction bases outside the gene matches: 6. CDR3 bases: TGTGCCAGCAGAAGAGGACAGGGGAACACAGATACGCAGTATTTT. Protein product: CASRRGQGNTDTQYF.

The V and J genes are TRBV29-1 and TRBJ2-3; 8 nucleotides align to TRBD2. J gave up 2 bases and V 4 bases, and 8 bases lay outside the gene matches. This CDR3 contains 15 residues. Germline V gene lookup returns CDR1 SQVTM and CDR2 ANQGSEA. The CDR3 DNA reads TGCAGCGTTGTGGCGACGGGAGGGGCCACAGATACGCAGTATTTT. It specifies CSVVATGGATDTQYF.

The chain is built from TRBV11-2 and TRBJ2-3; TRBD2 is a possible D gene (6 bases). Trimming took 1 base from V and 3 from J, leaving 20 bases between them. The CDR3 sequence is 18 residues long. Germline loops: CDR1 SGHAT, CDR2 FQNNGV. CDR3 bases: TGTGCCAGCAGCTTAGGTTTGATATCTCGGGGGAAGACAGATACGCAGTATTTT. Translating it yields CASSLGLISRGKTDTQYF.

The chain employs TRBV29-1 and TRBJ2-7; no clear D gene. Trimming took off 3 bases at V and 0 bases at J, with 12 bases between the two ends. The CDR3 sequence is 14 residues long. Per the germline V gene, CDR1 is SQVTM and CDR2 is ANQGSEA. CDR3 coding DNA: TGCAGCGTTGACTCAAGTCCCAGCTCCTACGAGCAGTACTTC. The encoded protein is CSVDSSPSSYEQYF.

This chain links TRBV12-3 or TRBV12-4 with TRBJ1-2, with 7 positions matching TRBD1. The CDR3 loop spans 12 amino acids. The V gene end was trimmed by 6 bases and the J gene end by 7 bases; junction bases not matched to a gene: 5. In nucleotides, the CDR3 is TGTGCCAGCAGAGGGACAGCTACTGGCTACACCTTC. This translates into CASRGTATGYTF.

The V call is TRBV11-3, the J call TRBJ2-7; D is perhaps TRBD2 (7 bases). Germline values: CDR1 SGHNT, CDR2 YENEEA. This CDR3 region has 12 residues. V gave up 4 bases and J gave up 5 bases, with 9 bases separating them. This CDR3 is CASSSGGDEQYF. The CDR3 DNA sequence: TGTGCCAGCAGCTCGGGGGGCGACGAGCAGTACTTC.

This clone has a single count. The chain couples TRBV2 to TRBJ2-1; D gene ambiguous. Trimming stripped 2 bases from V and 1 base from J, with 12 bases between. The CDR3 extends over 16 amino acids. Germline CDR1 and CDR2: SNHLY and FYNNEI. The CDR3 is CASSESQTQSYNEQFF. The CDR3 nucleotides read TGTGCCAGCAGTGAATCGCAGACACAATCCTACAATGAGCAGTTCTTC.

J is TRBJ1-1 and V is TRBV12-3 or TRBV12-4; D is uncertain. The V end was cut by 8 bases, the J end by 1 base, with 8 bases between. This CDR3 contains 12 residues. As DNA, the CDR3 is TGTGCCAGCCTCCGGGGGAACACTGAAGCTTTCTTT. Translated: CASLRGNTEAFF.

The chain joins TRBV6-5 to TRBJ1-3; a possible D gene is TRBD1 (6 bases). Trimming stripped 6 bases from V and 2 bases from J, with 8 bases between. Germline V gene sequence: CDR1 MNHEY, CDR2 SVGAGI. The CDR3 runs 13 residues. The CDR3 region has the DNA TGTGCCAGCAGGGCAGGGGCTGGAAACACCATATATTTT. It is translated as CASRAGAGNTIYF.

The rearrangement links TRBV7-3 to TRBJ2-3; the match to TRBD2 covers 14 bases. The CDR3 consists of 16 residues. V dropped 5 bases and J dropped 7; count of bases not matched to a gene: 8. CDR1 is SGHTA and CDR2 is FQGTGA in the germline V gene. The CDR3 nucleotides are TGTGCCAGCAGCCCCGGACTAGCGGGGGGCCTGAATACGCAGTATTTT. It specifies CASSPGLAGGLNTQYF.

The CDR3 region is CASSSQGPSYEQYF. DNA for the CDR3: TGTGCCAGCAGTTCACAGGGACCCTCCTACGAGCAGTACTTC. The chain combines TRBV6-2 or TRBV6-3 with TRBJ2-7, with D perhaps matching TRBD1 (6 bases). Germline CDR1 is MNHEY and CDR2 is SVGEGT. V lost 4 bases and J lost 0, with 10 bases in between. The CDR3 has 14 amino acids.